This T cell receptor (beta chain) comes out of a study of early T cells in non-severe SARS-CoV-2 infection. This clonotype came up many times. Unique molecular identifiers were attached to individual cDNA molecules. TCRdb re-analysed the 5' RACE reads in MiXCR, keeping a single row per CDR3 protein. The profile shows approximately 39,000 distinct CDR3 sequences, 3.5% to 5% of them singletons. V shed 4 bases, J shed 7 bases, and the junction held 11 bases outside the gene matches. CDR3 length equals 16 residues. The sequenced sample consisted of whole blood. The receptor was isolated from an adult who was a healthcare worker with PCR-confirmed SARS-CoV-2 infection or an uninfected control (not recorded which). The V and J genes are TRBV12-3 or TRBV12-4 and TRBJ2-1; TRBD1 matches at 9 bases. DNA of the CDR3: TGTGCCAGCAGTTCCCTGGGACAGGGATTTTGGAATGAGCAGTTCTTC. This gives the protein CASSSLGQGFWNEQFF.